The rows below give T cell receptor beta chains drawn from one sample of a study of CD8+CD57+ T cells in acquired aplastic anemia. A single record per CDR3 protein comes from TCRdb applying MiXCR to the reads. The table has around 290,000 distinct CDR3 sequences, about three fifths seen once. Source material: sorted CD4+, CD8+, or CD8+CD57+ T cells (not recorded which) from PBMCs. The source is a human donor with aplastic anemia. Each CDR3 is given without its conserved first and last residue. Fields, in order: J gene, V gene, CDR3 length, CDR3 protein.

TRBJ2-7	TRBV20-1	14	SARSIEVGGGHEQY
TRBJ2-5	TRBV2	12	ASAGGPTGEVQY
TRBJ1-1	TRBV10-2	11	ASKNSRTGEAF
TRBJ1-1	TRBV10-3	13	AIRAGGARYTEAF
TRBJ2-1	TRBV9	14	ASSVGGTGDRYEQF
TRBJ1-1	TRBV2	14	ASKLQLSGGQAEAF
TRBJ2-7	TRBV2	12	ASSSGGMSYEQY
TRBJ1-3	TRBV20-1	14	SARMSVPSSGNTIY
TRBJ2-7	TRBV6-6	12	ASNTKGRGGEQY
TRBJ1-2	TRBV25-1	13	ASSEYTKTGDGYT
TRBJ2-3	TRBV7-9	12	ASSLGAYTDTQY
TRBJ1-2	TRBV11-2	12	ASSTSMEADGYT
TRBJ2-7	TRBV7-2	12	ASSPTAGGYEQY
TRBJ2-2	TRBV5-5	13	ASSSGQGWTGELF
TRBJ1-4	TRBV2	14	ASRADRGQVNEKLF
TRBJ2-3	TRBV12-3/TRBV12-4	10	ASSSGADTQY
TRBJ2-1	TRBV7-2	10	ASSSTRNEQF
TRBJ2-5	TRBV7-7	13	ASSAGLAGRDAQY
TRBJ2-7	TRBV7-9	10	ASSQQGSEQY
TRBJ2-5	TRBV19	15	ASSISHHRVGGETQY
TRBJ1-2	TRBV5-6	12	ASSFHREGYGYT
TRBJ2-7	TRBV5-8	12	ASSPGQGAYEQY
TRBJ1-4	TRBV2	11	ASSGGSYEKLF
TRBJ2-1	TRBV20-1	13	SAREGLADYNEQF
TRBJ2-7	TRBV10-3	11	AASAGDRYEQY
TRBJ1-1	TRBV29-1	9	SVASNTEAF
TRBJ2-6	TRBV5-1	14	ASSLAPGTGANVLT
TRBJ1-6	TRBV5-1	14	ASSLDNNSYNSPLH
TRBJ1-1	TRBV11-2	11	ASSYQGGTEAF
TRBJ2-1	TRBV10-3	13	AVHATGTSVVEQF
TRBJ2-7	TRBV15	13	ATSSRDRGNYEQY
TRBJ2-7	TRBV6-2/TRBV6-3	12	ASTLAGTTYEQY
TRBJ1-1	TRBV15	9	ATTQNTEAF
TRBJ1-1	TRBV5-4	11	ASSLSLDTEAF
TRBJ2-7	TRBV20-1	12	SARGLAGVGEQY
TRBJ2-3	TRBV2	13	ASSGGHSSTDTQY
TRBJ2-7	TRBV10-1	12	ASSITGLADEQY
TRBJ1-3	TRBV10-3	11	AITESSGNTIY
TRBJ1-6	TRBV12-3/TRBV12-4	14	ASSPRGQAHNSPLH
TRBJ1-4	TRBV7-8	10	AWGTVNEKLF
TRBJ1-1	TRBV29-1	10	SVDPGGDRAF
TRBJ2-2	TRBV5-1	13	ASSTGTVGTGELF
TRBJ1-2	TRBV20-1	10	SANRGDYGYT
TRBJ2-5	TRBV7-2	14	ASSAGTSGTWETQY
TRBJ2-3	TRBV20-1	12	SARVPGSTDTQY
TRBJ1-1	TRBV4-1	11	ASSQERGTEAF
TRBJ1-1	TRBV18	14	ASSQGQGRMNTEAF
TRBJ2-1	TRBV5-1	13	ASSGGDRVYNEQF
TRBJ2-3	TRBV11-2	12	ASSLDLTTDTQY